These 15 T cell receptor beta chains came from one sample sequenced in a study of blood T cells in healthy people across ages. Sample-barcoded 5' priming and a J-beta primer mix drove a second PCR of 7 to 11 cycles. TCRdb itself ran the 5' RACE reads through MiXCR, one entry per CDR3 protein. The data hold hundreds of thousands of distinct CDR3 sequences, with under 30% observed a single time. The specimen sequenced was blood. These receptors were collected from a woman older than 75 in good health.

For the CDR3, the DNA is TGTGCCAGCAGTAACCACAGGGACTACGAGCAGTACTTC. Translated: CASSNHRDYEQYF. The rearrangement links TRBV6-5 to TRBJ2-7; D is possibly TRBD1 (6 bases). The CDR3 is made up of 13 amino acids. CDR1 is MNHEY and CDR2 is SVGAGI in the germline V gene. Between the trimmed V and J ends, which lost 5 bases and 3 bases, there was a span of 11 bases.

This sequence joins TRBV6-6 and TRBJ1-3, with 8 bases aligning to TRBD1. The CDR3 has 15 residues. Per the germline V gene, CDR1 is MNHNY and CDR2 is SVGAGI (reference sequence). The J segment lost 2 bases and the V segment lost 2 bases, leaving 2 bases of the junction unmatched. CDR3 sequence reads: CASSYQGAAGNTIYF. CDR3 DNA sequence: TGTGCCAGCAGTTACCAGGGGGCAGCTGGAAACACCATATATTTT.

The V call is TRBV3-1, the J call TRBJ2-7; TRBD1 matches at 9 bases. Losses at the gene ends were 4 bases for V and 6 bases for J; bases not matched to a gene: 10. The CDR3 runs 15 residues. CDR1 is LGHDT and CDR2 is YNNKEL in the germline V gene (reference sequence). The CDR3 protein is CASSLLQGARVEQYF. The CDR3 bases are TGTGCCAGCAGCCTACTACAGGGGGCGCGGGTCGAGCAGTACTTC.

Turning to this clonotype: This may stem from a read error, because a much larger clone lies one nucleotide away. The chain carries TRBV7-9 and TRBJ2-1; D uncertain. Germline values: CDR1 SEHNR, CDR2 FQNEAQ (reference sequence). The CDR3 runs 13 residues. V was clipped by 5 bases and J by 8 bases, with 13 bases between them. The CDR3 DNA follows: TGTGCCAGCAGCCCCCCCGAAGGCCATGAGCAGTTCTTC. Protein product: CASSPPEGHEQFF.

Details on this clonotype: This may be a read error, as it is one base from a much larger clone. The genes are TRBV7-2 and TRBJ2-5, with D possibly TRBD1 on 6 matching bases. The V and J ends lost 5 bases and 5 bases respectively, with 18 bases between them. CDR1 and CDR2 from the germline V gene are SGHTA and FQGNSA. The CDR3 covers 15 residues. This CDR3 reads CASSPKQGPGETQYF. The CDR3 DNA is TGTGCCAGCAGCCCCAAACAGGGTCCGGGGGAGACCCAGTACTTC. The full variable domain, in which reference TRBV7-2 and TRBJ2-5 provide the parts outside the CDR3, is GAGVSQSPSNKVTEKGKDVELRCDPISGHTALYWYRQSLGQGLEFLIYFQGNSAPDKSGLPSDRFSAERTGGSVSTLTIQRTQQEDSAVYLCASSPKQGPGETQYFGPGTRLLVL.

The sample holds many counts of this clonotype. This chain uses TRBV6-2 or TRBV6-3 with TRBJ1-2; a possible D gene is TRBD1 (6 bases). The CDR3 loop spans 17 amino acids. CDR1 MNHEY and CDR2 SVGEGT come from the germline V gene. V lost 5 bases, J lost 4 bases, and 23 bases lay in between. DNA for the CDR3: TGTGCCAGCAGTCTTCCTGGGACACGCGGCCGTGTCTATGGCTACACCTTC. Its protein product is CASSLPGTRGRVYGYTF.

As concerns this clonotype: A much larger clone lies one base from this, so it may be a read error. This chain uses TRBV20-1 with TRBJ2-1; 7 nucleotides match TRBD2. The J call may not be correct, given that the DNA end is closer to TRBJ2-7. CDR1 DFQATT and CDR2 SNEGSKA come from the germline V gene (reference sequence). This CDR3 is 13 amino acids long. In DNA form, the CDR3 reads TGCAGTGCAGGGACTACCTCCTACAATGAGCAGTACTTC. Its translation: CSAGTTSYNEQYF.

This clonotype was picked up many times. This chain uses TRBV12-3 or TRBV12-4 with TRBJ1-2; tentative D call: TRBD1 (5 bases). This CDR3 region has 15 residues. Trimming left V 6 bases short and J 2 bases short, with 16 bases between. DNA for the CDR3: TGTGCCAGCAGCCTGGGGGAGGCGGAAAACTATGGCTACACCTTC. This encodes CASSLGEAENYGYTF.

The V call is TRBV29-1, the J call TRBJ1-1; no firm D call. Trimming pared 6 bases from V and 4 bases from J, leaving 15 bases between. Germline CDR1 reads SQVTM; CDR2 reads ANQGSEA. The CDR3 has 13 residues. CDR3: CSVEEQQSTEAFF. The DNA of the CDR3 is TGCAGCGTGGAGGAACAGCAGAGCACTGAAGCTTTCTTT.

Ten or more counts support this clonotype. The genes are TRBV29-1 and TRBJ2-3, with 7 bases lining up with TRBD1. CDR3 length: 16 amino acids. V lost 3 bases, J lost 5 bases, and 14 bases stayed unmatched. Germline V gene lookup returns CDR1 SQVTM and CDR2 ANQGSEA. CDR3 protein: CSVEGRGQLRLDTQYF. The DNA of the CDR3 is TGCAGCGTTGAGGGAAGGGGACAGCTCCGCTTAGATACGCAGTATTTT.

Details on this clonotype: This may stem from a read error, because a much larger clone lies one nucleotide away. The chain joins TRBV24-1 to TRBJ2-7, with 8 bases aligning to TRBD1. The J call is uncertain, as TRBJ2-5 better fits the DNA end. There are 15 residues in the CDR3. Germline CDR1 reads KGHDR; CDR2 reads SFDVKD. CDR3 loop: CATSGARGRGETQYF. In DNA form, the CDR3 reads TGTGCCACCAGTGGAGCCAGGGGGCGCGGGGAGACCCAGTACTTC.

This clonotype was detected ten times or more. The CDR3 nucleotides are TGCGCCAGCAGCTCCATGGGGCAGATCAACACTGAAGCTTTCTTT. Its translation: CASSSMGQINTEAFF. The chain uses TRBV5-1 and TRBJ1-1; a weak D match, TRBD1 (5 bases). The CDR3 is 15 residues long. From germline, CDR1 is SGHRS and CDR2 YFSETQ. V lost 3 bases and J lost 2, with 14 bases in between.

In this sample, this clonotype turned up many times. V gene TRBV28 combines with J gene TRBJ2-5; 10 bases align to TRBD2. This CDR3 contains 17 residues. Germline V gene lookup returns CDR1 MDHEN and CDR2 SYDVKM. Trimming cost V 5 bases and J 2 bases; bases outside gene matches: 11. This CDR3 is CASSPTRVAGGQETQYF. Written as DNA, the CDR3 is TGTGCCAGCAGTCCCACCCGGGTAGCGGGGGGTCAAGAGACCCAGTACTTC.

The chain is built from TRBV13 and TRBJ2-4, with 7 bases aligning to TRBD2. The J call may be wrong; the DNA end is better matched by TRBJ2-7. In germline, CDR1 is PRHDT, CDR2 FYEKMQ (reference sequence). This CDR3 region has 14 residues. CDR3 sequence: CASSWGGVGYEQYF. Here the CDR3 DNA reads TGTGCCAGCAGCTGGGGGGGGGTGGGATACGAGCAGTACTTC.

There are a few counts of this clonotype. The genes are TRBV5-1 and TRBJ2-1, with D unresolved. Near its end, the DNA agrees better with TRBJ2-7, so the J call may be wrong. Germline V gives CDR1 SGHRS, CDR2 YFSETQ. This CDR3 region has 14 residues. The CDR3, as DNA: TGCGCCAGCAGCTCGAGGAGCTCCTACAATGAGCAGTACTTC. It yields the protein CASSSRSSYNEQYF.